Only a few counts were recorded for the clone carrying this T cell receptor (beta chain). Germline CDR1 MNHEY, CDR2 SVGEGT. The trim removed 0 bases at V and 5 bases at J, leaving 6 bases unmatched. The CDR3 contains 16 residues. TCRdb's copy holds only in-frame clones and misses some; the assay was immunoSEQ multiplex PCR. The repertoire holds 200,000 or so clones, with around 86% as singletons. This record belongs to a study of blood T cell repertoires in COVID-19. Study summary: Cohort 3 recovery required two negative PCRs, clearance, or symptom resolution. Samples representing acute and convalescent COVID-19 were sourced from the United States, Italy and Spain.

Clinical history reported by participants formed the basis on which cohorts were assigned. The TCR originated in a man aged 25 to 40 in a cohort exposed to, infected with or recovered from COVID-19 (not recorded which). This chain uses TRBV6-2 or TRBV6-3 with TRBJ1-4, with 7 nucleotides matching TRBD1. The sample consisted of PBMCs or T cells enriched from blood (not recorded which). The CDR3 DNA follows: TGTGCCAGCAGTTACTCTAACAGGGGAAAGAATGAAAAACTGTTTTTT. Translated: CASSYSNRGKNEKLFF.